This T cell receptor (beta chain) appears in the sequencing data of a study of blood T cells in healthy people across ages. Germline V gene sequence: CDR1 ENHRY, CDR2 SYGVKD. CDR3 size: 14 residues. Sample-barcoded 5' priming and a J-beta primer mix drove a second PCR of about 6 to 12 cycles. CDR3-containing paired-end reads numbered at least 2.5 million in each sample. TCRdb reprocessed the 5' RACE reads with MiXCR, giving one entry per CDR3 protein. The sample lists about 640,000 distinct CDR3 sequences; 58% were seen once. V usage is TRBV10-3 and J usage is TRBJ2-5, with D hard to call. The closer fit of TRBJ2-7 to the DNA end suggests the J call may be wrong. The specimen sequenced was blood. This sequence was found in a man between 60 and 75 years old in good health. The CDR3 sequence: CAISDLGGWAEQYF. CDR3 nucleotides: TGTGCCATCAGTGATTTGGGTGGTTGGGCCGAGCAGTACTTC.